Listed here are 27 T cell receptor beta chains from one sample, sequenced in a study of spatial heterogeneity in lung cancer. General study findings and limits: Expanded intratumoral alpha and beta TCR counts tracked tumor mutation counts.

Antigen specificity for these receptors is unknown. The time point: sample taken at primary tumor resection. MiXCR, applied by TCRdb to the 5' RACE reads, yields one record per CDR3 protein. The data hold some 16,000 distinct CDR3 sequences, with about 6.7% observed a single time. Material: lung tumor tissue, obtained at surgery. The receptors stem from a female donor with early-stage non-small cell lung cancer.

Concerning this clonotype itself: Because this beta chain is a stray read in a library intended to capture alpha chains, its abundance should not be given much weight. CDR3 in DNA: TGTGCCAGCAGTGAGCGTACCCGGGGGACAGGGAGGTATTTT. Its protein product is CASSERTRGTGRYF. The chain combines TRBV6-4 with TRBJ2-3, with TRBD1 matching 9 bases. V shed 3 bases and J 14 bases; nucleotides not matched to a gene: 12. CDR3 size: 14 residues. The V gene's germline CDR1 is MRHNA and CDR2 SNTAGT.

Ten or more counts support this clonotype. This beta chain lies outside the target of a library built for alpha chains; its clone size means little. The V and J genes are TRBV9 and TRBJ2-7, with 9 bases aligning to TRBD1. The CDR3 extends over 14 amino acids. With 3 bases clipped from V and 3 bases from J, the junction kept 4 bases outside the gene matches. In germline, CDR1 is SGDLS, CDR2 YYNGEE. DNA of the CDR3: TGTGCCAGCAGCGAGGGACAGGGAGGCTACGAGCAGTACTTC. This encodes CASSEGQGGYEQYF. Full variable domain (remainder filled in from reference TRBV9 and TRBJ2-7): DSGVTQTPKHLITATGQRVTLRCSPRSGDLSVYWYQQSLDQGLQFLIQYYNGEERAKGNILERFSAQQFPDLHSELNLSSLELGDSALYFCASSEGQGGYEQYFGPGTRLTVT.

This clonotype was seen more than once but under ten times. Within a library made for alpha chains, this beta chain is off target, and its count is uninformative. The chain employs TRBV4-3 and TRBJ2-5; 8 bases match TRBD2. Per germline, CDR1 LGHNA and CDR2 YSLEER. The CDR3 is 16 residues long. The V segment lost 0 bases and the J segment 2 bases; nucleotides outside the gene matches: 5. In DNA, the CDR3 is TGCGCCAGCAGCCAAGAGGGCGGGGGGCTACAAGAGACCCAGTACTTC. It is translated as CASSQEGGGLQETQYF.

There are a few counts of this clonotype. For a library built for alpha chains, this beta chain is a stray read; little rests on its size. The CDR3 is CSVELGVNQPQHF. The DNA of the CDR3 is TGCAGCGTTGAATTAGGGGTTAATCAGCCCCAGCATTTT. The chain links TRBV29-1 to TRBJ1-5, with D possibly matching TRBD1 (5 bases). With 2 bases removed from V and 4 bases from J, the gap between germline ends came to 9 bases. Germline CDR1 SQVTM, CDR2 ANQGSEA. CDR3 length equals 13 residues.

This clonotype occurred many times. A library prepared for alpha chains yielded this beta chain as an off-target read; its size is of little meaning. The chain links TRBV7-2 to TRBJ2-7; D is unresolved. Trimming removed 2 bases at V and 2 bases at J, with 4 bases between. The germline CDR1 and CDR2 sequences are SGHTA and FQGNSA. The CDR3 extends over 12 amino acids. The CDR3 loop is CASSLTPYEQYF. CDR3 coding DNA: TGTGCCAGCAGCTTAACCCCCTACGAGCAGTACTTC.

Note on this clonotype: The size of this beta chain means little, since it is a stray read in a library made for alpha chains. The chain combines TRBV13 with TRBJ2-3, with a possible D match to TRBD1 (5 bases). CDR3 length: 13 amino acids. Germline V gene lookup returns CDR1 PRHDT and CDR2 FYEKMQ (reference sequence). V shed 2 bases and J shed 4 bases, with 7 bases lying between them. The CDR3 region is CASSLRGADTQYF. As DNA, the CDR3 is TGTGCCAGCAGCTTAAGGGGCGCAGATACGCAGTATTTT.

The sample holds many counts of this clonotype. As an off-target read in a library built for alpha chains, this beta chain has a frequency of little significance. The chain joins TRBV28 to TRBJ1-1; no clear D gene. The germline CDR1 and CDR2 sequences are MDHEN and SYDVKM. V was trimmed by 10 bases and J by 7 bases, leaving 13 bases between them. The CDR3 totals 11 residues. The DNA of the CDR3 is TGTGCCACCCGGTCTGTGTTTGAAGCTTTCTTT. As protein: CATRSVFEAFF.

This clonotype has ten or more counts. This beta chain is a stray read from a library made for alpha chains; its abundance is not meaningful. The chain has TRBV6-5 and TRBJ2-3; 11 positions match TRBD1. V was pared by 10 bases and J by 2 bases, with 8 bases of the junction left unmatched. The CDR3 is made up of 15 amino acids. The germline V gene has CDR1 MNHEY and CDR2 SVGAGI. For the CDR3, the DNA is TGTGCCACCACTCGGACAGGGGGCTTCACAGATACGCAGTATTTT. Translated: CATTRTGGFTDTQYF.

This clonotype was counted many times. Being off target in a library aimed at alpha chains, this beta chain has a size of little meaning. This chain connects TRBV28 to TRBJ1-6; no firm D call. The CDR3 length is 15 residues. Trimming cost V 1 base and J 4 bases, with 8 bases left between them. CDR1 and CDR2 (germline): MDHEN, SYDVKM. The DNA of the CDR3 is TGTGCCAGCAGTTTATACAGTACTTATAATTCACCCCTCCACTTT. This sequence encodes CASSLYSTYNSPLHF.

This clonotype was seen ten or more times. This beta chain is off target for a library built for alpha chains, so its abundance means little. The DNA for the CDR3 is TGTGCCAGCAGTCCACGGCTCTCTAGCGGGGGGGCGGACGGGGAGCTGTTTTTT. Protein product: CASSPRLSSGGADGELFF. The genes are TRBV28 and TRBJ2-2; TRBD2 agrees at 12 bases. The CDR3 extends over 18 amino acids. Germline CDR1 and CDR2: MDHEN and SYDVKM. V was pared by 5 bases and J by 7 bases, with 14 bases of the junction left unmatched. Full variable domain (remainder filled in from reference TRBV28 and TRBJ2-2): DVKVTQSSRYLVKRTGEKVFLECVQDMDHENMFWYRQDPGLGLRLIYFSYDVKMKEKGDIPEGYSVSREKKERFSLILESASTNQTSMYLCASSPRLSSGGADGELFFGEGSRLTVL.

This clonotype has at least ten counts. The size of this beta chain means little, since it is a stray read in a library made for alpha chains. The rearrangement links TRBV5-5 to TRBJ2-5, with 9 bases fitting TRBD2. The J segment lost 4 bases and the V segment lost 4 bases, leaving 5 bases of the junction unmatched. This CDR3 is built from 14 residues. CDR1 is SGHKS, CDR2 YYEKEE, per germline (reference sequence). The CDR3 loop is CASSRSGGTETQYF. The CDR3 DNA is TGTGCCAGCAGCCGGAGCGGGGGGACAGAGACCCAGTACTTC.

The table lists this clonotype with many counts. This beta chain is a stray read from a library made for alpha chains; its abundance is not meaningful. The chain links TRBV30 to TRBJ2-3, with TRBD2 identical over 8 bases. Losses at the gene ends were 5 bases for V and 0 bases for J; bases not matched to a gene: 7. This CDR3 has 15 residues. Germline CDR1 and CDR2: GTSNPN and SVGIG (reference sequence). The CDR3 sequence: CAWSELADSTDTQYF. The CDR3 coding sequence is TGTGCCTGGTCCGAACTAGCGGATAGCACAGATACGCAGTATTTT.

The sample holds many counts of this clonotype. Since it is a stray read in a library aimed at alpha chains, this beta chain has a size that is not meaningful. The gene calls are TRBV28 and TRBJ1-1, with 9 bases lining up with TRBD1. Germline V gene data show CDR1 as MDHEN and CDR2 as SYDVKM. The V segment lost 5 bases and the J segment 0 bases; nucleotides outside the gene matches: 10. The CDR3 has 17 residues. Here the CDR3 DNA reads TGTGCCAGCAGTCCCTCCGGGACAGGGCACTTGAACACTGAAGCTTTCTTT. Translation gives CASSPSGTGHLNTEAFF. Using reference TRBV28 and TRBJ1-1 for the parts outside the CDR3, the full variable domain is DVKVTQSSRYLVKRTGEKVFLECVQDMDHENMFWYRQDPGLGLRLIYFSYDVKMKEKGDIPEGYSVSREKKERFSLILESASTNQTSMYLCASSPSGTGHLNTEAFFGQGTRLTVV.

This clonotype was picked up many times. This beta chain was picked up by a library intended for alpha chains and is off target, so its count carries little meaning. J is TRBJ1-1 and V is TRBV29-1; 7 positions match TRBD1. The CDR3 length is 14 residues. CDR1 and CDR2 (germline): SQVTM, ANQGSEA. V shed 3 bases and J 5 bases; nucleotides not matched to a gene: 9. The CDR3 region has the DNA TGCAGCGTTGATCAGGGGGGTTGGTTTACTGAAGCTTTCTTT. As protein: CSVDQGGWFTEAFF. The variable domain in full, completed from reference TRBV29-1 and TRBJ1-1, reads SAVISQKPSRDICQRGTSLTIQCQVDSQVTMMFWYRQQPGQSLTLIATANQGSEATYESGFVIDKFPISRPNLTFSTLTVSNMSPEDSSIYLCSVDQGGWFTEAFFGQGTRLTVV.

There are a few counts of this clonotype. The library was designed around alpha chains, so this beta chain is a stray read whose abundance carries little weight. This chain joins TRBV7-3 and TRBJ2-2; TRBD1 is a possible D gene (6 bases). Trimming removed 6 bases at V and 5 bases at J, with 16 bases between. Germline V gives CDR1 SGHTA, CDR2 FQGTGA. The CDR3 runs to 15 residues. CDR3: CASRPGTSGTGELFF. The DNA of the CDR3 is TGTGCCAGCAGGCCCGGGACAAGTGGAACCGGGGAGCTGTTTTTT.

In this sample, this clonotype turned up many times. In a library made to pick up alpha chains, this beta chain is a stray read with a size that means little. CDR3 DNA sequence: TGTGCCAGCAGTTTCCCGGACAGGGGGCCTGAAGCTTTCTTT. It encodes CASSFPDRGPEAFF. V is TRBV12-3 or TRBV12-4 and J is TRBJ1-1; 11 nucleotides agree with TRBD1. The CDR3 loop spans 14 amino acids. V gave up 3 bases and J gave up 6 bases; unmatched junction bases: 3.

This clonotype was seen many times. A library prepared for alpha chains yielded this beta chain as an off-target read; its size is of little meaning. This chain links TRBV6-6 with TRBJ1-1; 7 bases align to TRBD1. The V gene end was trimmed by 6 bases and the J gene end by 0 bases; junction bases not matched to a gene: 13. This CDR3 contains 17 residues. Germline lookup yields CDR1 MNHNY and CDR2 SVGAGI (reference sequence). CDR3 DNA: TGTGCCAGCAGGTTGACAGGGCTGGGCATCGTGAACACTGAAGCTTTCTTT. It codes for CASRLTGLGIVNTEAFF.

Concerning this clonotype itself: A library prepared for alpha chains yielded this beta chain as an off-target read; its size is of little meaning. V and J are TRBV7-2 and TRBJ2-7, with unresolved D. Germline lookup yields CDR1 SGHTA and CDR2 FQGNSA. The V end lost 0 bases, the J end lost 0 bases, and 6 bases lay between the germline ends. CDR3 length: 14 amino acids. CDR3 bases: TGTGCCAGCAGCTTAGCGGGCCACTCCTACGAGCAGTACTTC. It specifies CASSLAGHSYEQYF.

There are many counts of this clonotype. Since it is a stray read in a library aimed at alpha chains, this beta chain has a size that is not meaningful. The V call is TRBV12-3 or TRBV12-4, the J call TRBJ2-3, with 10 nucleotides matching TRBD2. V was pared by 7 bases and J by 7 bases, with 14 bases of the junction left unmatched. The CDR3 spans 16 residues. CDR3 sequence reads: CASTTCPSGGLYTQYF. In nucleotides, the CDR3 is TGTGCCAGCACCACTTGCCCTAGCGGGGGACTCTATACGCAGTATTTT.

This clonotype was observed at least ten times. This beta chain is a stray sequence in a library constructed for alpha chains; its clone size is not meaningful. The V call is TRBV7-2, the J call TRBJ2-1, with D possibly matching TRBD1 (6 bases). The CDR3 loop spans 16 amino acids. Germline CDR1 SGHTA, CDR2 FQGNSA. V dropped 1 base and J dropped 1 base, with 11 bases sitting between them. The CDR3 spells CASSLGARGSYNEQFF. The CDR3 DNA sequence: TGTGCCAGCAGCTTAGGTGCCAGGGGTTCCTACAATGAGCAGTTCTTC.

In this sample, this clonotype is medium-sized. This beta chain turned up in a library designed for alpha chains; as an off-target read, its abundance says little. This sequence joins TRBV24-1 and TRBJ2-5, with 12 bases lining up with TRBD2. CDR3 length: 17 residues. The J segment lost 9 bases and the V segment lost 4 bases, leaving 14 bases of the junction unmatched. The germline gives CDR1 KGHDR, CDR2 SFDVKD. The CDR3 loop reads CATSEKRLAGAPLAQYF. DNA for the CDR3: TGTGCCACCAGTGAAAAGCGACTAGCGGGGGCCCCGCTGGCCCAGTACTTC.

This clonotype was picked up many times. A library prepared for alpha chains yielded this beta chain as an off-target read; its size is of little meaning. The chain couples TRBV7-2 to TRBJ1-1; 8 nucleotides align to TRBD1. The V gene end was trimmed by 4 bases and the J gene end by 7 bases; junction bases not matched to a gene: 14. Per germline, CDR1 SGHTA and CDR2 FQGNSA. The CDR3 covers 16 residues. CDR3 residues: CASSSRVITGGSEAFF. The CDR3 DNA follows: TGTGCCAGCAGCTCCCGAGTGATTACAGGGGGAAGTGAAGCTTTCTTT.

This clonotype was seen many times. For a library built for alpha chains, this beta chain is a stray read; little rests on its size. This chain uses TRBV6-1 with TRBJ1-6; D uncertain. The CDR3 is made up of 17 amino acids. V lost 1 base and J 7 bases, leaving 17 bases between the germline ends. The germline CDR1 and CDR2 sequences are MNHNS and SASEGT. DNA of the CDR3: TGTGCCAGCAGTGAAGTATGGGCAGCTAAGACAAATTCACCCCTCCACTTT. It is translated as CASSEVWAAKTNSPLHF.

Relative to its sample, this clonotype is medium-sized. This beta chain is a stray read from a library made for alpha chains; its abundance is not meaningful. The CDR3 sequence is CASSLALRTDNQPQHF. The CDR3 region has the DNA TGTGCCAGCAGCTTAGCTCTCCGGACAGATAATCAGCCCCAGCATTTT. The chain recombines TRBV7-2 with TRBJ1-5, with a tentative D call TRBD1 (6 bases). The V gene's germline CDR1 is SGHTA and CDR2 FQGNSA. The CDR3 runs to 16 residues. Deletions cut 0 bases from V and 4 bases from J, with 13 bases between.

The sample holds many counts of this clonotype. Because the library targeted alpha chains, this beta chain is an off-target read whose size means little. This chain connects TRBV7-9 to TRBJ2-3, with TRBD2 matching over 9 bases. The CDR3 covers 19 residues. The V segment lost 5 bases and the J segment 3 bases; nucleotides outside the gene matches: 18. From germline, CDR1 is SEHNR and CDR2 FQNEAQ (reference sequence). The CDR3 DNA reads TGTGCCAGCAGCCCCCCCAGCGGGGGGCCCCCCAGGTTGACAGATACGCAGTATTTT. The encoded protein is CASSPPSGGPPRLTDTQYF. Based on the CDR3 plus reference TRBV7-9 and TRBJ2-3, the full variable domain is DTGVSQNPRHKITKRGQNVTFRCDPISEHNRLYWYRQTLGQGPEFLTYFQNEAQLEKSRLLSDRFSAERPKGSFSTLEIQRTEQGDSAMYLCASSPPSGGPPRLTDTQYFGPGTRLTVL.

Concerning this clonotype: This beta chain is an unintended read in a library built for alpha chains; its size means little. The rearrangement joins TRBV29-1 to TRBJ2-3, with D possibly called TRBD1 or TRBD2 (5 bases each). In germline, CDR1 is SQVTM, CDR2 ANQGSEA. The CDR3 runs to 12 residues. V gave up 6 bases and J gave up 3 bases, with 10 bases separating them. The CDR3: CSVGDGTDTQYF. The CDR3 nucleotides are TGCAGCGTGGGGGACGGAACAGATACGCAGTATTTT.

This clonotype was detected ten times or more. Little can be read into the size of this beta chain, an off-target read in a library designed for alpha chains. The chain combines TRBV4-2 with TRBJ2-1; D unresolved. CDR3 length: 13 residues. The germline V and J ends were trimmed by 0 bases and 12 bases, with 12 bases remaining between them. Germline values: CDR1 LGHNA, CDR2 YNFKEQ. The CDR3 DNA reads as TGTGCCAGCAGCCAAGAGACAACAACTCCGCAGTTCTTC. Amino acids: CASSQETTTPQFF.